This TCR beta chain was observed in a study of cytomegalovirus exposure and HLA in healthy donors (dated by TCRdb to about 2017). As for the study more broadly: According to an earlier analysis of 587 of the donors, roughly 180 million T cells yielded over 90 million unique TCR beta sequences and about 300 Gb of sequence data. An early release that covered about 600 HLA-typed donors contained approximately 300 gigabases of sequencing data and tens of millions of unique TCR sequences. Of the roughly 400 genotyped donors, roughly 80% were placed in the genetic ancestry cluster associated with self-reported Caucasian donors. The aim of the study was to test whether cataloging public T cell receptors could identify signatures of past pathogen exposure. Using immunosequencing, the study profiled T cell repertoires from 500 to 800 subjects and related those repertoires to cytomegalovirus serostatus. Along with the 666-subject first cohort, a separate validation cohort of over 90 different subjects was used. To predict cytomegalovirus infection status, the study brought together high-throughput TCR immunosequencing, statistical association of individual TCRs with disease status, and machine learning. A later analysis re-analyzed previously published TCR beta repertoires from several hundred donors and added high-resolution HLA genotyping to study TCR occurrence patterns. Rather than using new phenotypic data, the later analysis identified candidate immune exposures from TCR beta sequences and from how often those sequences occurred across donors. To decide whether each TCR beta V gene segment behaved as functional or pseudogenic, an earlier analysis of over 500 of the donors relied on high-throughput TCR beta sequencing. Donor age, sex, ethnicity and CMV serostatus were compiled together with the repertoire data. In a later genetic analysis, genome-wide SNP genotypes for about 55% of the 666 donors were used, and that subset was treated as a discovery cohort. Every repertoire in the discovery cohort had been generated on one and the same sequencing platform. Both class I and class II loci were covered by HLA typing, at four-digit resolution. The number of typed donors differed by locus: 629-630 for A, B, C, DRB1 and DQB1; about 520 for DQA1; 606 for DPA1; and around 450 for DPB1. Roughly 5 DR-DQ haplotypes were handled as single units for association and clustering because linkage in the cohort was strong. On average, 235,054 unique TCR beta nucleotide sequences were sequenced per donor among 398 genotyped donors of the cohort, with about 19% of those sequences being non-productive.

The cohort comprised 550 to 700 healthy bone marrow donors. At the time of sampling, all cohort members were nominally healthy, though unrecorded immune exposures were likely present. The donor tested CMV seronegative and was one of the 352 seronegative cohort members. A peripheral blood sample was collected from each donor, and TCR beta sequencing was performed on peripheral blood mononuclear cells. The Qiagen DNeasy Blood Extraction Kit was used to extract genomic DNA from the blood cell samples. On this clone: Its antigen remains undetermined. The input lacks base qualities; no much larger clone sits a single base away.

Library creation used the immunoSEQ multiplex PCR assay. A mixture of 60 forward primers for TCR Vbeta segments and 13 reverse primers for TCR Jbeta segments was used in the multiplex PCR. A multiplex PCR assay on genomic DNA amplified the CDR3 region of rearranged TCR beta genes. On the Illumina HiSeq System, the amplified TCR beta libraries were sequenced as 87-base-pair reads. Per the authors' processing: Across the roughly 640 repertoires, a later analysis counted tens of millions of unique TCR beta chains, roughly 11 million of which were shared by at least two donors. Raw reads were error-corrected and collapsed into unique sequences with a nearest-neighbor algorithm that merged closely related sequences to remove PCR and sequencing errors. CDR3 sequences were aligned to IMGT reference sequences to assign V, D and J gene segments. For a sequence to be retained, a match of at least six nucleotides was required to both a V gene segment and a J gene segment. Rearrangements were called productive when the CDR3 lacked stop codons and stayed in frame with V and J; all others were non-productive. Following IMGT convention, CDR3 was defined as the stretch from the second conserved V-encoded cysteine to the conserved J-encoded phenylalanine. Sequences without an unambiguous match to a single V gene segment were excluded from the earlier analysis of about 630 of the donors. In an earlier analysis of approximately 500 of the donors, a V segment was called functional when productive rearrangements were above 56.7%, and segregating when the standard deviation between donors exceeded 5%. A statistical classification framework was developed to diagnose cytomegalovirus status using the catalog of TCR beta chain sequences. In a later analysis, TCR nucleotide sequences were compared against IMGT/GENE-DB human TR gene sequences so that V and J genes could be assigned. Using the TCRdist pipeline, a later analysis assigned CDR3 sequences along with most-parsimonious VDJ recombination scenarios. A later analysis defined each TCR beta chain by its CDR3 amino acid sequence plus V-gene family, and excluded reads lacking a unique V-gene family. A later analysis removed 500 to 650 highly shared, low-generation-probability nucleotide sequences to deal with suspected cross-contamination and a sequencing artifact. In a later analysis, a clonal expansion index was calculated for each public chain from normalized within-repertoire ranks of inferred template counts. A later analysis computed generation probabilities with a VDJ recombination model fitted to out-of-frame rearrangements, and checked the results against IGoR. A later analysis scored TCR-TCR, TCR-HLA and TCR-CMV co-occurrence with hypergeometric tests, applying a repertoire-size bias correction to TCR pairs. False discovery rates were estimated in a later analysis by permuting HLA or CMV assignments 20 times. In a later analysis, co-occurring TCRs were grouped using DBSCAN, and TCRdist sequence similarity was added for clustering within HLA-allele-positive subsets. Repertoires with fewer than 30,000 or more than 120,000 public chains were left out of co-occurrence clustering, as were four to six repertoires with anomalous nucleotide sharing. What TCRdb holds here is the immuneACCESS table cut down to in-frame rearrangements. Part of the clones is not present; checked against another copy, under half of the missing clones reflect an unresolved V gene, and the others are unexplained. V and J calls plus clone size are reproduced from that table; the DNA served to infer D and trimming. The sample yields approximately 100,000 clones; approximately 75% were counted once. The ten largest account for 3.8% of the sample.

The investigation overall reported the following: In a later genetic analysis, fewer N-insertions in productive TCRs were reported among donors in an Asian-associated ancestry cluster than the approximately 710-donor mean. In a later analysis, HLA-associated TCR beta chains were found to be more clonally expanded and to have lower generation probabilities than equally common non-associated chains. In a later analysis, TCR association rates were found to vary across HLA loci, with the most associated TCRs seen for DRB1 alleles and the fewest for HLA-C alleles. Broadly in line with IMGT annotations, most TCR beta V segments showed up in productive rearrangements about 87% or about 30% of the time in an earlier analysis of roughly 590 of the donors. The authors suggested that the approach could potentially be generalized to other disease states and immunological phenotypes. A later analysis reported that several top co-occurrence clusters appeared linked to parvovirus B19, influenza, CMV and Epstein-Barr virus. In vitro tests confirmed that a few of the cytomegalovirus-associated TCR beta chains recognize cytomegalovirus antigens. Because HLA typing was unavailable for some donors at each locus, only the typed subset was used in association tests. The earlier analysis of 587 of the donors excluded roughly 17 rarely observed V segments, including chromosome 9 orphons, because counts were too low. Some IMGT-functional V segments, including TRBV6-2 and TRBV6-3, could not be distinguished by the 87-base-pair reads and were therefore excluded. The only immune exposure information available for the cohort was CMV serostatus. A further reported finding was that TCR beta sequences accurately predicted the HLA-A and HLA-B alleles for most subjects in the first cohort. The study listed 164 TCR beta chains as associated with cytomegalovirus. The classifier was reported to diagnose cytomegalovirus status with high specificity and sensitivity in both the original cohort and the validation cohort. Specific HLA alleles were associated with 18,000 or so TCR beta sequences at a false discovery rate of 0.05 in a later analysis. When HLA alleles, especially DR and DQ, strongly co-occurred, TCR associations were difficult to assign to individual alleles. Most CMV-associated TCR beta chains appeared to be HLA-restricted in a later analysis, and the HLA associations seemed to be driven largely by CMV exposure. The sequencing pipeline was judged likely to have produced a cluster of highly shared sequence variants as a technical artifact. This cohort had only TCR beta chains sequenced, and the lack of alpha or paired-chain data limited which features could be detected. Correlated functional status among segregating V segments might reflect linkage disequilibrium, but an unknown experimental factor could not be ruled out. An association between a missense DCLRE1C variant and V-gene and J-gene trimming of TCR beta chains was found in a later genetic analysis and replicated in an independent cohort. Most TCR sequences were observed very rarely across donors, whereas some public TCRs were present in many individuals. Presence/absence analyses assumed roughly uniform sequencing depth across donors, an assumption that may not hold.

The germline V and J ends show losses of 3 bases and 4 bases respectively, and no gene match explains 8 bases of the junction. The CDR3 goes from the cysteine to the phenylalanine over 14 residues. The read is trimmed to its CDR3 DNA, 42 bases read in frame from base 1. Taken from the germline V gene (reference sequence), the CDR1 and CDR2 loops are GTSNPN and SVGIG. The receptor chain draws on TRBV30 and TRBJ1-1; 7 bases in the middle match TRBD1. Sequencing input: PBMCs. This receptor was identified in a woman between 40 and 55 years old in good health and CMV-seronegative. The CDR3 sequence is CAWSRTGVATEAFF. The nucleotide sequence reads TGTGCCTGGAGCCGAACAGGGGTCGCCACTGAAGCTTTCTTT.